The 24 T cell receptor beta chains in this list originate from one sample, sequenced in a study of identical twins (dated by TCRdb to 2015 to 2016). The method was 5' RACE. Sequencing relied on an Illumina HiSeq 2000. The public reads were quality trimmed at Q25 with fastp and then assembled into clones with MiXCR by TCRdb, keeping productive beta chains. CDR3 protein duplicates are merged, each entry listing the most common genes and DNA. This sample lists about 920,000 distinct CDR3 sequences; more than 9% were detected once. The top ten clones comprise around 1.6% of the sample. These data were likewise used in another study, on yellow fever vaccine responses in identical twins.

Sequencing was carried out using PBMCs. The receptor set was obtained from a woman younger than 30 in good health.

As to this clonotype: A much bigger clone sits one base away, suggesting this may be a read error. The rearrangement uses TRBV6-5 and TRBJ2-1; D not resolved. This CDR3 has 12 residues. Germline assignment: CDR1 MNHEY and CDR2 SVGAGI. The CDR3 coding sequence is TGTGCCAGCAGTTACGGCGGAAATGACCAGTTCTTC. Amino acids: CASSYGGNDQFF.

Many counts were recorded for this clonotype. The chain is built from TRBV11-3 and TRBJ2-1; 8 nucleotides agree with TRBD2. The CDR3 is 15 amino acids. The germline V gene encodes CDR1 SGHNT and CDR2 YENEEA. Trimming removed 5 bases from V and 8 bases from J; junction bases left unmatched: 11. The CDR3 reads CASSGGGGRFYEQFF. In DNA, the CDR3 is TGTGCCAGCAGCGGGGGGGGCGGGAGGTTTTATGAGCAGTTCTTC.

Of note for this clonotype: The missing conserved phenylalanine or tryptophan at the end of this CDR3 makes a read error likely. The chain joins TRBV12-3 or TRBV12-4 to TRBJ2-3; TRBD1 agrees at 7 bases. The CDR3 totals 15 residues. V gave up 4 bases and J gave up 0 bases; unmatched junction bases: 4. CDR3 DNA: TGTGCCAGCAGTTCCGGACAGGAAAGCACAGATACGCAGTATCTT. Its translation: CASSSGQESTDTQYL.

V and J are TRBV3-1 and TRBJ2-3; 8 bases line up with TRBD2. Germline V gene sequence: CDR1 LGHDT, CDR2 YNNKEL (reference sequence). Unmatched junction bases numbered 7, after V lost 2 bases and J lost 6 bases. There are 15 residues in the CDR3. The CDR3 nucleotides read TGTGCCAGCAGCCAATTAGAGCGGGGGCCGGATACGCAGTATTTT. Translation gives CASSQLERGPDTQYF.

This clonotype turned up a few times. The V gene is TRBV12-3 or TRBV12-4, the J gene TRBJ1-2, with 8 bases fitting TRBD1. V lost 2 bases and J lost 7; bases outside the gene matches: 6. This CDR3 region has 14 residues. Here the CDR3 reads CASSLLPGGIGYTF. The DNA of the CDR3 is TGTGCCAGCAGTTTATTGCCAGGGGGCATTGGCTACACCTTC.

This clonotype has only a few counts. The V call is TRBV3-1, the J call TRBJ2-3, with a tentative D call TRBD2 (6 bases). Trimming stripped 4 bases from V and 0 bases from J, with 14 bases between. The CDR3 consists of 16 residues. CDR1 is LGHDT and CDR2 is YNNKEL in the germline V gene (reference sequence). For the CDR3, the DNA is TGTGCCAGCAGCCGGACCGGGACTTCTAGCACAGATACGCAGTATTTT. This sequence encodes CASSRTGTSSTDTQYF.

This clonotype came up a few times. The chain joins TRBV11-2 to TRBJ1-1; D may be TRBD1 (6 bases). This CDR3 is built from 14 residues. V lost 5 bases to trimming and J lost 1 base, with 11 bases between them. Per the germline V gene, CDR1 is SGHAT and CDR2 is FQNNGV. The CDR3 protein is CASSRQVTNTEAFF. The CDR3 coding sequence is TGTGCCAGCAGCCGACAGGTAACGAACACTGAAGCTTTCTTT.

This clonotype showed up just a few times. The chain links TRBV20-1 to TRBJ2-2; 7 positions match TRBD1. This CDR3 is built from 12 residues. Germline V gene lookup returns CDR1 DFQATT and CDR2 SNEGSKA (reference sequence). The V and J ends lost 7 bases and 3 bases, in that order; junction bases with no gene match: 2. CDR3 sequence reads: CSVQGYTGELFF. The DNA for the CDR3 is TGCAGTGTACAGGGGTACACCGGGGAGCTGTTTTTT.

This clonotype was picked up many times. The CDR3 sequence is CASSFEGNTIYF. The CDR3 nucleotides read TGTGCCAGCAGTTTTGAAGGAAACACCATATATTTT. The chain joins TRBV12-3 or TRBV12-4 to TRBJ1-3; unclear D gene. The germline V and J ends were trimmed by 3 bases and 4 bases, with 4 bases remaining between them. This CDR3 contains 12 residues.

The chain uses TRBV12-3 or TRBV12-4 and TRBJ2-7, with TRBD2 matching 13 bases. The ends lost 6 bases at V and 6 bases at J; junction bases unmatched: 8. The CDR3 has 15 residues. CDR3 amino acids: CASSLTSGRAGEQYF. DNA for the CDR3: TGTGCCAGCAGCCTAACTAGCGGGAGGGCAGGCGAGCAGTACTTC.

This clonotype turned up a few times. The CDR3 protein is CASTKTSPVTDTQYF. The CDR3 region has the DNA TGTGCCAGCACCAAAACCTCCCCAGTCACAGATACGCAGTATTTT. The chain links TRBV7-8 to TRBJ2-3; no clear D gene. The ends were cut back, 7 bases at V and 2 bases at J, with 16 bases in the middle. The CDR3 loop spans 15 amino acids. CDR1 is SGHVS, CDR2 FQNEAQ, per germline.

CDR3 amino acids: CSARELPGLDPNEQFF. The CDR3 nucleotides are TGCAGTGCTAGGGAACTACCGGGACTAGATCCGAATGAGCAGTTCTTC. The chain is built from TRBV20-1 and TRBJ2-1, with 8 bases identical to TRBD2. The trim removed 3 bases at V and 7 bases at J, leaving 14 bases unmatched. The CDR3 extends over 16 amino acids. CDR1 is DFQATT, CDR2 SNEGSKA, per germline (reference sequence).

The rearrangement links TRBV6-6 to TRBJ1-1, with 7 bases identical to TRBD1. The CDR3 is 12 residues long. With 2 bases clipped from V and 14 bases from J, the junction kept 8 bases outside the gene matches. Per germline, CDR1 MNHNY and CDR2 SVGAGI (reference sequence). CDR3 sequence (DNA): TGTGCCAGCAGTTACCGACAGGGAGTGCCCTTCTTT. Its translation: CASSYRQGVPFF.

The J gene is TRBJ2-1, the V gene TRBV28; possible D gene TRBD1, 5 bases. Germline CDR1 MDHEN, CDR2 SYDVKM. V gave up 3 bases and J gave up 4 bases, with 16 bases separating them. The CDR3 has 16 residues. CDR3: CASSLPGRQTYNEQFF. Here the CDR3 DNA reads TGTGCCAGCAGTTTGCCCGGACGACAGACGTACAATGAGCAGTTCTTC.

The CDR3 DNA reads as TGTGCCAGCAGCCAAGGACACCCCCCCAACACAGATACGCAGTATTTT. Its translation: CASSQGHPPNTDTQYF. The chain recombines TRBV21-1 with TRBJ2-3; TRBD1 reflects the table's D call only, with no check against the DNA. TRBV21-1 is an annotated pseudogene. The CDR3 spans 16 residues.

In its sample, this clonotype was seen a few times. In DNA, the CDR3 is TGTGCCAGCAGTTTCCTGAGTCGGGAGGGCAATGAGCAGTTCTTC. Amino acids: CASSFLSREGNEQFF. The chain combines TRBV7-8 with TRBJ2-1, with 8 nucleotides matching TRBD2. The V and J ends lost 6 bases and 6 bases, in that order; junction bases with no gene match: 10. From germline, CDR1 is SGHVS and CDR2 FQNEAQ. The CDR3 has 15 amino acids.

The chain joins TRBV3-1 to TRBJ2-4, with TRBD1 matching over 8 bases. The J segment lost 8 bases and the V segment lost 6 bases, leaving 6 bases of the junction unmatched. Germline V gene lookup returns CDR1 LGHDT and CDR2 YNNKEL (reference sequence). The CDR3 is made up of 13 amino acids. The CDR3 sequence is CASSTGGMDIQYF. For the CDR3, the DNA is TGTGCCAGCAGTACAGGGGGTATGGACATTCAGTACTTC.

The chain employs TRBV12-5 and TRBJ2-3; 7 bases fit TRBD2. Trimming at V came to 6 bases and at J to 2 bases, leaving 14 bases not matched to a gene. Germline V gene sequence: CDR1 LGHNT, CDR2 FRNRAP. The CDR3 totals 17 residues. CDR3 nucleotides: TGTGCTAGTGGCTCGCCAAGGGCGGGAGTGGTCACAGATACGCAGTATTTT. Its protein is CASGSPRAGVVTDTQYF.

In this sample, this clonotype turned up once. In nucleotides, the CDR3 is TGCAGCGTCGGGGTCCAGTTCTTC. Amino acids: CSVGVQFF. This chain links TRBV29-1 with TRBJ2-1, with D maybe TRBD2 (5 bases). Between the trimmed V and J ends, which lost 6 bases and 13 bases, there was a span of 7 bases. The CDR3 runs 8 residues. Looked up from germline, CDR1 is SQVTM and CDR2 is ANQGSEA.

The chain employs TRBV19 and TRBJ1-5, with a possible D match to TRBD1 (6 bases). The germline V and J ends were trimmed by 7 bases and 7 bases, with 14 bases remaining between them. Germline-derived CDR1 and CDR2 are LNHDA and SQIVND (reference sequence). The CDR3 runs to 13 residues. CDR3 DNA sequence: TGTGCCAGTACACGGGGGGCCGCACAGCCCCAGCATTTT. Protein sequence: CASTRGAAQPQHF. Filled out from reference TRBV19 and TRBJ1-5, the complete variable domain reads DGGITQSPKYLFRKEGQNVTLSCEQNLNHDAMYWYRQDPGQGLRLIYYSQIVNDFQKGDIAEGYSVSREKKESFPLTVTSAQKNPTAFYLCASTRGAAQPQHFGDGTRLSIL.

Many counts were recorded for this clonotype. The V and J genes are TRBV20-1 and TRBJ1-5; 8 bases map to TRBD1. CDR3 length: 15 residues. The germline V gene encodes CDR1 DFQATT and CDR2 SNEGSKA (reference sequence). J gave up 1 base and V 6 bases, and 8 bases lay outside the gene matches. The CDR3 nucleotides read TGCAGTGCAAGCCGGACAGGGACGAGCAATCAGCCCCAGCATTTT. It encodes CSASRTGTSNQPQHF.

This clonotype showed up just a few times. V usage is TRBV5-1 and J usage is TRBJ2-7; 10 bases align to TRBD2. Germline CDR1 SGHRS, CDR2 YFSETQ. After removal of 0 bases from V and 3 bases from J, the junction contained 6 bases not matched to a gene. The CDR3 runs 16 residues. CDR3 loop: CASSLVSLAGVYEQYF. The CDR3 DNA reads TGCGCCAGCAGCTTGGTTTCCCTAGCGGGAGTCTACGAGCAGTACTTC. Looking up the rest from reference TRBV5-1 and TRBJ2-7 gives the full variable domain: KAGVTQTPRYLIKTRGQQVTLSCSPISGHRSVSWYQQTPGQGLQFLFEYFSETQRNKGNFPGRFSGRQFSNSRSEMNVSTLELGDSALYLCASSLVSLAGVYEQYFGPGTRLTVT.

This clonotype was detected ten times or more. The J gene is TRBJ2-2, the V gene TRBV12-3 or TRBV12-4, with 7 positions matching TRBD1. V shed 6 bases, J shed 2 bases, and the junction held 6 bases outside the gene matches. The CDR3 has 15 amino acids. The CDR3 loop is CASSTNRGNTGELFF. CDR3 DNA: TGTGCCAGCAGCACTAACAGGGGTAACACCGGGGAGCTGTTTTTT.

Only a few counts were recorded for this clonotype. J is TRBJ1-1 and V is TRBV4-1; TRBD1 matches at 11 bases. Germline V gene sequence: CDR1 MGHRA, CDR2 YSYEKL. The CDR3 length is 15 residues. V gave up 1 base and J gave up 5 bases; unmatched junction bases: 3. The CDR3 protein is CASSQGTGGWTEAFF. The CDR3 region has the DNA TGCGCCAGCAGCCAAGGGACAGGGGGCTGGACTGAAGCTTTCTTT.